This entry describes one T cell receptor (beta chain). Its antigen is unknown. The sort gate was single viable CD3+CD4+CD8-CD45RO+ cells for memory CD4+ T cells. Serum IgG to CMV pp150, pp28, p38 and p52 defined serostatus. These data originate in a study of memory CD4+ T cells and cytomegalovirus serostatus. Turning to the study itself: This sample comes from healthy Belgian adults, several CMV seropositive, approximately 23 seronegative. Overall study findings and caveats: Each of 65 to 70 CMV-associated TCRbeta sequences occurred in one to five individuals.

Clones were sequenced by immunoSEQ multiplex PCR, and TCRdb holds only the in-frame ones, with some missing. The sample has about 61,000 clones; roughly 80% are singletons. The source is an adult in good health and CMV-seronegative. Specimen: memory CD4+ T cells from blood.

The CDR3, as DNA: TGTGCCAGTACCCGCCGGGTCAGGGGCCTGGGTAGCAATCAGCCCCAGCATTTT. It encodes CASTRRVRGLGSNQPQHF. J is TRBJ1-5 and V is TRBV19; the D gene is possibly TRBD1 (6 bases). V was shortened by 7 bases and J by 0 bases, with 22 bases between the two germline ends. Germline V gene data show CDR1 as LNHDA and CDR2 as SQIVND (reference sequence). This CDR3 is 18 amino acids long.